The present entry profiles one T cell receptor (beta chain) with its context. In the original workflow: Reference gene primers were amplified, and this amplification served to estimate nucleated cell counts. The protocol was immunoSEQ multiplex PCR, while the TCRdb copy is restricted to in-frame clones and leaves out a portion. From that table come the V and J calls and clone size; the DNA was used to work out D and trimming. Of under 250,000 clones in the sample, about four fifths were seen once. The source of the sample is a study of blood T cell repertoires in COVID-19. Across the study: COVID-19 samples from acute and convalescent phases originated in the United States, Italy and Spain. The analysed material was cDNA or gDNA that came from T cells, B-cell-depleted T cells, or PBMCs.

The CDR3 is 15 amino acids. Germline CDR1 and CDR2: MNHEY and SVGAGI. V was clipped by 6 bases and J by 1 base, with 13 bases between them. The chain couples TRBV6-5 to TRBJ1-5; no clear D. Sequencing was done on a sample of peripheral blood. The source is a man aged 25-40 years who had recovered from COVID-19. In DNA, the CDR3 is TGTGCCAGCAGACCAACGAGGTCGAGCAATCAGCCCCAGCATTTT. Translation gives CASRPTRSSNQPQHF.